The rows below give T cell receptor beta chains drawn from one sample of a study of T-cell reconstitution after alpha-beta-depleted transplantation in children. TCRdb re-derived calls from the PCR reads in MiXCR, one entry per CDR3 protein. The repertoire holds about 610,000 distinct CDR3 sequences, with roughly a tenth as singletons. The sample here was PBMCs from the stem cell graft donor, taken from the stem cell graft. Every receptor here comes from a human donor who donated a stem cell graft to a child with acute myeloid leukemia. The CDR3 runs from the conserved cysteine through the conserved F or W. The D gene is left open where the match is weak. Only part of the rows carry a size: once, few, many, or a class if the clone is expanded.

D | J | size | length | V | CDR3 | DNA
TRBD2 | TRBJ2-7 | few | 14 | TRBV11-2 | CASSLNRLADEQYF | TGTGCCAGCAGCTTAAACCGACTAGCTGACGAGCAGTACTTC
. | TRBJ2-5 | . | 12 | TRBV29-1 | CSVSESRETQYF | TGCAGCGTTTCCGAGAGTAGGGAGACCCAGTACTTC
. | TRBJ2-5 | few | 14 | TRBV14 | CASSRGTFQETQYF | TGTGCCAGCAGCCGCGGGACTTTCCAAGAGACCCAGTACTTC
TRBD2 | TRBJ2-1 | . | 18 | TRBV3-1 | CASSQDQASGRAINEQFF | TGTGCCTCCAGCCAAGATCAGGCTAGCGGGAGGGCCATAAATGAGCAGTTCTTC
TRBD1 | TRBJ2-1 | many | 12 | TRBV19 | CASIGQGNEQFF | TGTGCCAGCATTGGACAGGGAAATGAGCAGTTCTTC
. | TRBJ2-5 | . | 13 | TRBV6-1 | CASSETPEQTQYF | TGTGCCAGCAGCGAGACCCCTGAGCAGACCCAGTACTTC
. | TRBJ2-3 | . | 15 | TRBV7-2 | CASSLGERPTDTQYF | TGTGCCAGCAGCTTAGGGGAGCGGCCCACAGATACGCAGTATTTT
. | TRBJ2-1 | . | 16 | TRBV7-9 | CASSLPQTSWGTEQFF | TGTGCCAGCAGCTTACCACAGACCAGTTGGGGCACTGAGCAGTTCTTC
. | TRBJ2-7 | many | 15 | TRBV12-3/TRBV12-4 | CASSLGRGRGWEQYF | TGTGCCAGCAGTTTAGGACGAGGCAGGGGTTGGGAGCAGTACTTC
. | TRBJ1-1 | . | 14 | TRBV20-1 | CSATKPVMNTEAFF | TGCAGTGCTACTAAGCCAGTCATGAACACTGAAGCTTTCTTT
. | TRBJ2-1 | few | 13 | TRBV20-1 | CSATVSSYNEQFF | TGCAGTGCTACGGTTAGCTCCTACAATGAGCAGTTCTTC
TRBD1 | TRBJ2-4 | few | 16 | TRBV6-5 | CASSYALQGAKNIQYF | TGTGCCAGCAGTTACGCCCTACAGGGGGCCAAAAACATTCAGTACTTC
. | TRBJ1-2 | many | 12 | TRBV7-9 | CASLKANYGYTF | TGTGCCAGCTTGAAGGCTAACTATGGCTACACCTTC